These T cell receptor beta chains were read from a single sample in a study of blood T cell repertoires in COVID-19. TCRdb keeps only in-frame clones here, not all; method: immunoSEQ multiplex PCR. The sample yields fewer than 110,000 clones, over 60% seen once. Sequencing used peripheral blood. Receptor source: a man aged 65 to 79 with acute or convalescent COVID-19. Each CDR3 is given with its conserved first and last residue. Each record gives: D gene, J gene, V gene, CDR3 protein. D genes are given only for firm matches.

>TRBD1|TRBJ2-1|TRBV19
CASSIGLRDRGINEQFF
>NA|TRBJ2-2|TRBV6-5
CASISRQNTGELFF
>NA|TRBJ1-1|TRBV27
CASSRQDANTEAFF
>NA|TRBJ2-7|TRBV13
CASSLAGADYEQYF
>NA|TRBJ2-1|TRBV6-5
CASSYKMLEGGNEQFF
>TRBD2|TRBJ2-1|TRBV15
CATMASGWDEQFF
>TRBD2|TRBJ2-1|TRBV7-3
CASSLRGLDNEQFF
>NA|TRBJ1-1|TRBV5-1
CASSLEAGDTEAFF
>NA|TRBJ1-5|TRBV29-1
CSVGVQGNQPQHF
>TRBD1|TRBJ1-5|TRBV19
CATKNRDRGVFVQPQHF
>NA|TRBJ2-2|TRBV11-2
CASSQQGSHPGELFF
>NA|TRBJ1-6|TRBV5-1
CASSFSGDSPLHF
>TRBD2|TRBJ2-1|TRBV5-8
CASSISGEYNEQFF
>NA|TRBJ2-4|TRBV11-2
CASSLPASPGQYF
>TRBD1|TRBJ2-5|TRBV29-1
CSGRQGQETQYF
>NA|TRBJ1-1|TRBV6-5
CASSYSASGGTEAFF